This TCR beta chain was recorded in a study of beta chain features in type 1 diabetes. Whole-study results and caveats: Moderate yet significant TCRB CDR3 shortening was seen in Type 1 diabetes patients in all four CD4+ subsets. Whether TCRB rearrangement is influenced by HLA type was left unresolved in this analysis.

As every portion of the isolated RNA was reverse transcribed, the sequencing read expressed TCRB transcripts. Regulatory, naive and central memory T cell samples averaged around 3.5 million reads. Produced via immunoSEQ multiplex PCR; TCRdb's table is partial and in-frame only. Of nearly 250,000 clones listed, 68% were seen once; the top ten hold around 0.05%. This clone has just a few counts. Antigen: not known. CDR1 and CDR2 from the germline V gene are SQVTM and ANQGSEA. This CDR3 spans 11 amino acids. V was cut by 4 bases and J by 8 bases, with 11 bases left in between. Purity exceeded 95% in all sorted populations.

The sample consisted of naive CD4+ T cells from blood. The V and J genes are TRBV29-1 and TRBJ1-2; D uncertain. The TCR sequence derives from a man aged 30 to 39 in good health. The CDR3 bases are TGCAGCGTTGGGGATGACGCAGGCTACACCTTC. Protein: CSVGDDAGYTF.